This is a list of T cell receptor beta chains from one sample in a study of blood T cell repertoires in COVID-19. Clones were sequenced by immunoSEQ multiplex PCR, and TCRdb holds only the in-frame ones, with some missing. The sample contains 62,000 or so clones, approximately 88% of which appear only once. Sequenced sample: peripheral blood. All receptors derive from a human donor in a cohort sampled during active COVID-19. The CDR3 runs from the conserved cysteine through the conserved F or W. D genes are given only for firm matches.

d_gene	v_gene	j_gene	CDR3aa
.	TRBV7-2	TRBJ2-7	CASSLGHRREQYF
.	TRBV5-4	TRBJ1-1	CASSLGGGSTEAFF
.	TRBV6-5	TRBJ2-1	CASRSDSNNEQFF
TRBD2	TRBV5-1	TRBJ2-1	CASSLGRGGQDEQFF
.	TRBV28	TRBJ2-5	CASSPTDYQETQYF
.	TRBV30	TRBJ1-2	CARGAGMFYGYTF
.	TRBV3-1/TRBV3-2	TRBJ1-6	CASNGGLDSPLHF
.	TRBV2	TRBJ2-3	CASSPSSSTDTQYF
TRBD1	TRBV6-5	TRBJ1-1	CASKQTGGWNTEAFF
.	TRBV5-1	TRBJ2-6	CASSLVSGANVLTF
TRBD1	TRBV5-4	TRBJ2-3	CASSSQGGTDTQYF
TRBD2	TRBV11-3	TRBJ2-2	CASSLGLAGATGELFF
.	TRBV7-9	TRBJ2-7	CASSLQFKQYF
.	TRBV19	TRBJ1-2	CASTPPKGDGPYGYTF
TRBD2	TRBV28	TRBJ2-3	CASSSFTSGFSTDTQYF
.	TRBV4-2	TRBJ1-1	CASSPTTSDLTSRGMLTANTEAFF
.	TRBV9	TRBJ2-3	CASSMRQTDTQYF
.	TRBV27	TRBJ1-6	CASSFTTGSNSPLHF
.	TRBV7-2	TRBJ2-7	CASSLRSGVTYEQYF
TRBD2	TRBV7-8	TRBJ2-7	CASSIEASGRVGFYEQYF
.	TRBV6-5	TRBJ2-7	CASSTQGSSYEQYF
TRBD1	TRBV4-2	TRBJ2-5	CASSQAWVTGVETQYF
.	TRBV25-1	TRBJ2-2	CASSDTKHGKGAGELFF
TRBD1	TRBV5-5	TRBJ1-6	CASSRTGDYSPLHF
TRBD1	TRBV19	TRBJ2-7	CASSIGVQGIYEQYF
TRBD2	TRBV30	TRBJ2-4	CAWSPGLAFKATKNIQYF
.	TRBV7-3	TRBJ1-1	CASSSGAGTEAFF
.	TRBV6-6	TRBJ2-7	CASSSYYEQYF
.	TRBV10-2	TRBJ1-1	CASSERTRHGFF
.	TRBV29-1	TRBJ1-2	CSAGGLQGPYGYTF
.	TRBV6-1	TRBJ2-5	CASSEAYVSRTQYF
.	TRBV6-5	TRBJ1-6	CASSLDEGRNSPLHF
TRBD1	TRBV27	TRBJ1-2	CASSLQAGGVANYGYTF
TRBD2	TRBV30	TRBJ2-7	CAWSTGLAGDEQYF
TRBD2	TRBV10-3	TRBJ2-7	CAIMGTSGATYEQYF
TRBD1	TRBV6-1	TRBJ1-5	CASSGGRTGSNQPQHF
.	TRBV5-3	TRBJ1-5	CARSLRDKTSRYSNQPQHF
TRBD1	TRBV28	TRBJ1-5	CASSSSGGPNQPQHF
TRBD1	TRBV10-2	TRBJ1-5	CASGGQGNQPQHF
TRBD2	TRBV9	TRBJ2-4	CASSDGTRENIQYF